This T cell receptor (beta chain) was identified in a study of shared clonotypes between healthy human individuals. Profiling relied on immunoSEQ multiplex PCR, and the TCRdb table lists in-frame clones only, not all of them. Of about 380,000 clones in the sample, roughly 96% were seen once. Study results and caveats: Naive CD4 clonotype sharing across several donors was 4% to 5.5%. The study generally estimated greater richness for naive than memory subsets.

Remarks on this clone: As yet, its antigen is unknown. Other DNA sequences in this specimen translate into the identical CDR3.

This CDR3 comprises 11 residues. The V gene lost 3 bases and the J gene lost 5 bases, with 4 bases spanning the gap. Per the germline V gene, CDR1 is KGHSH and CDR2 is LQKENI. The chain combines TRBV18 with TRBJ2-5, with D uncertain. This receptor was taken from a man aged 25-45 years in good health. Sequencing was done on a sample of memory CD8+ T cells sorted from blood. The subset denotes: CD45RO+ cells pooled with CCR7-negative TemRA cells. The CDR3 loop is CASSPKETQYF. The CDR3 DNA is TGTGCCAGCTCACCGAAGGAGACCCAGTACTTC. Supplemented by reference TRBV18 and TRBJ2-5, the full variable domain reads NAGVMQNPRHLVRRRGQEARLRCSPMKGHSHVYWYRQLPEEGLKFMVYLQKENIIDESGMPKERFSAEFPKEGPSILRIQQVVRGDSAAYFCASSPKETQYFGPGTRLLVL.